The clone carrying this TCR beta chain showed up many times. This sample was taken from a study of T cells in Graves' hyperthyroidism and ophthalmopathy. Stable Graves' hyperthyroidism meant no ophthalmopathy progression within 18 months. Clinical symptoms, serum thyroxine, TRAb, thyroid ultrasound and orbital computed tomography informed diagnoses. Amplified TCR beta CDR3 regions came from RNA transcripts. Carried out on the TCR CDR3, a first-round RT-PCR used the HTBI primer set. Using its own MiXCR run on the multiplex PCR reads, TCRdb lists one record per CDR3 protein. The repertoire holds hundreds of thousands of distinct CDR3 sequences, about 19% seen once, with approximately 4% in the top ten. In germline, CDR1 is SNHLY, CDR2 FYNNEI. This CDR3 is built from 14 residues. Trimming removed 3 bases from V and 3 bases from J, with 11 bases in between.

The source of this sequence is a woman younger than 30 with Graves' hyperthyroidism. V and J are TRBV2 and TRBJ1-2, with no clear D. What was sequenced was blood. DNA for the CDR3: TGTGCCAGCAGTGAGGCAGGAGAGGACTATGGCTACACCTTC. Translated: CASSEAGEDYGYTF.